This T cell receptor beta chain was documented in a study of T cells in Graves' hyperthyroidism and ophthalmopathy. The TCR beta CDR3 regions underwent amplification using RNA transcripts as the source. In the first-round RT-PCR of the TCR CDR3, the HTBI primer set was used. TCRdb re-derived calls from the multiplex PCR reads in MiXCR, one entry per CDR3 protein. The sample carries about 570,000 distinct CDR3 sequences, 35% to 55% recorded once. V dropped 6 bases and J dropped 7; count of bases not matched to a gene: 6. The CDR3 has 14 amino acids. Sequenced: peripheral blood or thyroid tissue (not recorded which). The sequence was collected from an adult woman with Graves' disease, either hyperthyroidism or ophthalmopathy (not recorded which). The chain recombines TRBV12-3 or TRBV12-4 with TRBJ2-2; TRBD1 agrees at 9 bases. The CDR3 protein is CASSDTGQGGELFF. Written as DNA, the CDR3 is TGTGCCAGCAGCGATACGGGACAGGGCGGGGAGCTGTTTTTT.